These T cell receptor beta chains were read from a single sample in a study of blood T cell repertoires in COVID-19. Produced via immunoSEQ multiplex PCR; TCRdb's table is partial and in-frame only. The sample lists roughly 250,000 clones, 80% to 90% occurring once. The specimen sequenced was PBMCs or T cells enriched from blood (not recorded which). The receptors derive from a woman in her forties or fifties who had recovered from COVID-19. CDR3s include the opening cysteine and the closing phenylalanine or tryptophan. A D gene is named only where the DNA matches it firmly. The size of a clone is reported for some rows only, either as once, few or many, or as a class for expanded clones.

CDR3 length: 11
clone size: .
J gene: TRBJ1-1
V gene: TRBV20-1
D gene: .
CDR3 DNA: TGCAGTGCTCCAGGGAACACTGAAGCTTTCTTT
CDR3 protein: CSAPGNTEAFF

CDR3 length: 15
clone size: once
J gene: TRBJ1-2
V gene: TRBV9
D gene: .
CDR3 DNA: TGTGCCAGCAGCGCCGGAGACAGCTTTAACTATGGCTACACCTTC
CDR3 protein: CASSAGDSFNYGYTF

CDR3 length: 12
clone size: .
J gene: TRBJ1-1
V gene: TRBV19
D gene: .
CDR3 DNA: TGTGCCAGTATTAGAGGGTACACTGAAGCTTTCTTT
CDR3 protein: CASIRGYTEAFF

CDR3 length: 14
clone size: .
J gene: TRBJ2-5
V gene: TRBV4-2
D gene: .
CDR3 DNA: TGTGCCAGCAGCCGCCAACTAGACGTAGAGACCCAGTACTTC
CDR3 protein: CASSRQLDVETQYF

CDR3 length: 16
clone size: .
J gene: TRBJ1-2
V gene: TRBV4-1
D gene: TRBD1
CDR3 DNA: TGCGCCAGCAGCAAGACCACAGGGGATTTTAACTATGGCTACACCTTC
CDR3 protein: CASSKTTGDFNYGYTF

CDR3 length: 15
clone size: .
J gene: TRBJ2-4
V gene: TRBV19
D gene: TRBD1
CDR3 DNA: TGTGCCAGTAGTATTGGGACAGGGGACAAAAACATTCAGTACTTC
CDR3 protein: CASSIGTGDKNIQYF

CDR3 length: 14
clone size: .
J gene: TRBJ2-3
V gene: TRBV5-1
D gene: .
CDR3 DNA: TGCGCCAAACCAGCCGGGATTGCCCTAGATACGCAGTATTTT
CDR3 protein: CAKPAGIALDTQYF

CDR3 length: 13
clone size: .
J gene: TRBJ1-2
V gene: TRBV6-5
D gene: .
CDR3 DNA: TGTGCCAGCAGGCAGTCCAGGAACTATGGCTACACCTTC
CDR3 protein: CASRQSRNYGYTF

CDR3 length: 19
clone size: .
J gene: TRBJ1-2
V gene: TRBV9
D gene: TRBD1
CDR3 DNA: TGTGCCAGCAGCGTAGGCCCCCCGGGACAGGGGGGAATCAACTATGGCTACACCTTC
CDR3 protein: CASSVGPPGQGGINYGYTF

CDR3 length: 13
clone size: .
J gene: TRBJ1-1
V gene: TRBV10-3
D gene: .
CDR3 DNA: TGTGCCATCAGTGATGGAGGGCTACGTGAAGCTTTCTTT
CDR3 protein: CAISDGGLREAFF

CDR3 length: 15
clone size: .
J gene: TRBJ1-5
V gene: TRBV27
D gene: .
CDR3 DNA: TGTGCCAGCACCCTCATGACAGGCTTTAATCAGCCCCAGCATTTT
CDR3 protein: CASTLMTGFNQPQHF

CDR3 length: 13
clone size: .
J gene: TRBJ2-1
V gene: TRBV6-5
D gene: .
CDR3 DNA: TGTGCCAGCAGTTACTTGGGGGCGGAGGAGCAGTTCTTC
CDR3 protein: CASSYLGAEEQFF

CDR3 length: 18
clone size: .
J gene: TRBJ1-1
V gene: TRBV27
D gene: .
CDR3 DNA: TGTGCCAGCAGTGCCATCCAAGACGTCTGGGCGATTAACACTGAAGCTTTCTTT
CDR3 protein: CASSAIQDVWAINTEAFF

CDR3 length: 15
clone size: .
J gene: TRBJ2-1
V gene: TRBV2
D gene: .
CDR3 DNA: TGTGCCAGCACTCTGCGTGGAGTCTCACTAAATGAGCAGTTCTTC
CDR3 protein: CASTLRGVSLNEQFF

CDR3 length: 16
clone size: .
J gene: TRBJ2-3
V gene: TRBV5-6
D gene: TRBD2
CDR3 DNA: TGTGCCAGCAGCTTGACACTAGCGGGAGCTCTAGATACGCAGTATTTT
CDR3 protein: CASSLTLAGALDTQYF

CDR3 length: 15
clone size: .
J gene: TRBJ1-5
V gene: TRBV2
D gene: TRBD1
CDR3 DNA: TGTGCCAGCACCACAGGGGGATCTCGCAATCAGCCCCAGCATTTT
CDR3 protein: CASTTGGSRNQPQHF

CDR3 length: 16
clone size: .
J gene: TRBJ2-1
V gene: TRBV28
D gene: TRBD1
CDR3 DNA: TGTGCCAGCAGTTCCGGGGACAGTTGGACACACAATGAGCAGTTCTTC
CDR3 protein: CASSSGDSWTHNEQFF

CDR3 length: 15
clone size: once
J gene: TRBJ1-2
V gene: TRBV28
D gene: TRBD1
CDR3 DNA: TGTGCCAGCAGTCTCGACAGGGGTTATGGCTATGGCTACACCTTC
CDR3 protein: CASSLDRGYGYGYTF

CDR3 length: 13
clone size: .
J gene: TRBJ2-7
V gene: TRBV4-1
D gene: TRBD1
CDR3 DNA: TGCGCCAGCAGCCGCGGACAGGCCTACGAGCAGTACTTC
CDR3 protein: CASSRGQAYEQYF

CDR3 length: 16
clone size: .
J gene: TRBJ2-5
V gene: TRBV19
D gene: .
CDR3 DNA: TGTGCCAGTAGTCTCGCGAGGGGGTACCCAAAAGAGACCCAGTACTTC
CDR3 protein: CASSLARGYPKETQYF

CDR3 length: 14
clone size: .
J gene: TRBJ2-7
V gene: TRBV28
D gene: .
CDR3 DNA: TGTGCCAGCAGTTTCGGCGGGACTCCCTACGAGCAGTACTTC
CDR3 protein: CASSFGGTPYEQYF

CDR3 length: 15
clone size: .
J gene: TRBJ2-3
V gene: TRBV6-5
D gene: .
CDR3 DNA: TGTGCCAGCCGGCTAGGACACGGATGGACAGATACGCAGTATTTT
CDR3 protein: CASRLGHGWTDTQYF

CDR3 length: 12
clone size: .
J gene: TRBJ1-4
V gene: TRBV2
D gene: .
CDR3 DNA: TGTGCCAGCAGTCCGGGTTTTGAAAAACTGTTTTTT
CDR3 protein: CASSPGFEKLFF

CDR3 length: 14
clone size: .
J gene: TRBJ1-2
V gene: TRBV7-9
D gene: .
CDR3 DNA: TGTGCCAGCAGCTTACCCGACACGGGATATGGCTACACCTTC
CDR3 protein: CASSLPDTGYGYTF

CDR3 length: 14
clone size: .
J gene: TRBJ2-5
V gene: TRBV28
D gene: .
CDR3 DNA: TGTGCCAGCAGTTTGATCAGTTCGTTGGAGACCCAGTACTTC
CDR3 protein: CASSLISSLETQYF

CDR3 length: 18
clone size: .
J gene: TRBJ2-4
V gene: TRBV7-6
D gene: TRBD2
CDR3 DNA: TGTGCCAGCAGCCTTCAATCTAGCGGGAGTGTAGCCAAAAACATTCAGTACTTC
CDR3 protein: CASSLQSSGSVAKNIQYF

CDR3 length: 15
clone size: .
J gene: TRBJ2-5
V gene: TRBV14
D gene: .
CDR3 DNA: TGTGCCAGCAGCCCGCGAACCTACCCGGGAGCGACCCAGTACTTC
CDR3 protein: CASSPRTYPGATQYF

CDR3 length: 18
clone size: .
J gene: TRBJ2-6
V gene: TRBV27
D gene: TRBD1
CDR3 DNA: TGTGCCAGCAGAACGTGGGACAGGGCTAACTCTGGGGCCAACGTCCTGACTTTC
CDR3 protein: CASRTWDRANSGANVLTF

CDR3 length: 11
clone size: .
J gene: TRBJ2-7
V gene: TRBV20-1
D gene: .
CDR3 DNA: TGCAGTACAGGGACGATCTACGAGCAGTACTTC
CDR3 protein: CSTGTIYEQYF

CDR3 length: 20
clone size: .
J gene: TRBJ2-5
V gene: TRBV19
D gene: TRBD2
CDR3 DNA: TGTGCCAGTAGTACCCGTCGACAGGGGGCGCCTAGCGGGAGGGCCCCTACCCAGTACTTC
CDR3 protein: CASSTRRQGAPSGRAPTQYF

CDR3 length: 15
clone size: .
J gene: TRBJ2-3
V gene: TRBV6-5
D gene: .
CDR3 DNA: TGTGCCAGCCGAAGACAGGCGATCGGCACAGATACGCAGTATTTT
CDR3 protein: CASRRQAIGTDTQYF

CDR3 length: 15
clone size: .
J gene: TRBJ1-1
V gene: TRBV10-3
D gene: TRBD1
CDR3 DNA: TGTGCCATCAGGAAAACAGGGGTGGGGAACACTGAAGCTTTCTTT
CDR3 protein: CAIRKTGVGNTEAFF

CDR3 length: 15
clone size: .
J gene: TRBJ2-7
V gene: TRBV5-1
D gene: .
CDR3 DNA: TGCGCCAGCTCCCACGGAGGTAGCGGACCCTACGAGCAGTACTTC
CDR3 protein: CASSHGGSGPYEQYF

CDR3 length: 16
clone size: .
J gene: TRBJ1-1
V gene: TRBV5-6
D gene: TRBD1
CDR3 DNA: TGTGCCAGCAGCCCTCGACAGCTACAGGGGTACACTGAAGCTTTCTTT
CDR3 protein: CASSPRQLQGYTEAFF

CDR3 length: 14
clone size: .
J gene: TRBJ1-1
V gene: TRBV18
D gene: TRBD1
CDR3 DNA: TGTGCCAGCGCGACAGGGACGACGGGCGCTGAAGCTTTCTTT
CDR3 protein: CASATGTTGAEAFF

CDR3 length: 14
clone size: .
J gene: TRBJ2-1
V gene: TRBV5-8
D gene: .
CDR3 DNA: TGTGCCAGCAGCTCGGACACGACGGGGGTTGAGCAGTTCTTC
CDR3 protein: CASSSDTTGVEQFF

CDR3 length: 14
clone size: .
J gene: TRBJ2-1
V gene: TRBV6-5
D gene: TRBD2
CDR3 DNA: TGTGCCAGCGACCGGACTAGCGGGCACAATGAGCAGTTCTTC
CDR3 protein: CASDRTSGHNEQFF

CDR3 length: 13
clone size: .
J gene: TRBJ2-1
V gene: TRBV9
D gene: .
CDR3 DNA: TGTGCCAGCAGCGTGGATCAAACAGGCGAGCAGTTCTTC
CDR3 protein: CASSVDQTGEQFF

CDR3 length: 16
clone size: .
J gene: TRBJ2-1
V gene: TRBV9
D gene: TRBD2
CDR3 DNA: TGTGCCAGCAGCGTAGGGGTGGCTAGCGGGCACAATGAGCAGTTCTTC
CDR3 protein: CASSVGVASGHNEQFF

CDR3 length: 12
clone size: once
J gene: TRBJ2-7
V gene: TRBV29-1
D gene: TRBD1
CDR3 DNA: TGCAGCGTTGGACAGGGTTCCGACGAGCAGTACTTC
CDR3 protein: CSVGQGSDEQYF

CDR3 length: 14
clone size: few
J gene: TRBJ1-4
V gene: TRBV19
D gene: .
CDR3 DNA: TGTGCCAGTAGTATCCAGACAACTAATGAAAAACTGTTTTTT
CDR3 protein: CASSIQTTNEKLFF

CDR3 length: 19
clone size: .
J gene: TRBJ2-7
V gene: TRBV7-2
D gene: TRBD2
CDR3 DNA: TGTGCCAGCAGCTTAGCCCACATGAGCACTAGCGGGAAAAACTACGAGCAGTACTTC
CDR3 protein: CASSLAHMSTSGKNYEQYF

CDR3 length: 15
clone size: once
J gene: TRBJ2-7
V gene: TRBV30
D gene: TRBD1
CDR3 DNA: TGTGCCTGGAGTCAACAGGGGCTTCCTTCCTACGAGCAGTACTTC
CDR3 protein: CAWSQQGLPSYEQYF

CDR3 length: 14
clone size: .
J gene: TRBJ2-7
V gene: TRBV28
D gene: .
CDR3 DNA: TGTGCCAGCAGTCAGGACTACCAAGACTACGAGCAGTACTTC
CDR3 protein: CASSQDYQDYEQYF

CDR3 length: 13
clone size: .
J gene: TRBJ2-7
V gene: TRBV11-3
D gene: TRBD2
CDR3 DNA: TGTGCCAGCAGCCCTGGACTAGCTAACGAGCAGTACTTC
CDR3 protein: CASSPGLANEQYF

CDR3 length: 15
clone size: .
J gene: TRBJ2-7
V gene: TRBV19
D gene: TRBD1
CDR3 DNA: TGTGCCAGTAGTTTTACCGGGACAGTCTCCTACGAGCAGTACTTC
CDR3 protein: CASSFTGTVSYEQYF

CDR3 length: 12
clone size: .
J gene: TRBJ1-2
V gene: TRBV29-1
D gene: .
CDR3 DNA: TGCAGCGTGGCGGCAGTAAACTATGGCTACACCTTC
CDR3 protein: CSVAAVNYGYTF

CDR3 length: 18
clone size: .
J gene: TRBJ2-7
V gene: TRBV7-9
D gene: TRBD2
CDR3 DNA: TGTGCCAGCAGCTTAGCTCGAAGCGGGAGGGTCGGCCGGGGCGAGCAGTACTTC
CDR3 protein: CASSLARSGRVGRGEQYF

CDR3 length: 15
clone size: .
J gene: TRBJ1-2
V gene: TRBV7-9
D gene: .
CDR3 DNA: TGTGCCAGCAGCTTAGAAGCGGAATTTATCTATGGCTACACCTTC
CDR3 protein: CASSLEAEFIYGYTF

CDR3 length: 16
clone size: .
J gene: TRBJ1-1
V gene: TRBV6-5
D gene: TRBD1
CDR3 DNA: TGTGCCAGCAGTTCCGGACAGGGGGCTTCGTACACTGAAGCTTTCTTT
CDR3 protein: CASSSGQGASYTEAFF

CDR3 length: 17
clone size: .
J gene: TRBJ2-1
V gene: TRBV21-1
D gene: .
CDR3 DNA: TGTGCCAGCAGCTTTCGGACAGGGGAAGCAACTGGCAATGAGCAGTTCTTC
CDR3 protein: CASSFRTGEATGNEQFF

CDR3 length: 15
clone size: .
J gene: TRBJ2-5
V gene: TRBV29-1
D gene: TRBD2
CDR3 DNA: TGCAGCGCCGTCCCTCTAGCGGGAGGGCAAGAGACCCAGTACTTC
CDR3 protein: CSAVPLAGGQETQYF